This passage covers 24 T cell receptor beta chains from one sample sequenced in a study of cytomegalovirus exposure and HLA in healthy donors. The PCR contained 60 Vbeta and 13 Jbeta primers. The protocol was immunoSEQ multiplex PCR, while the TCRdb copy is restricted to in-frame clones and leaves out a portion. The sample has 100,000 to 150,000 clones, 65% to 75% seen once. Sequencing used PBMCs. The receptor set was obtained from a woman aged 50 to 60 in good health and CMV-seropositive.

J is TRBJ1-1 and V is TRBV7-8, with 12 bases that match TRBD1. The CDR3 is made up of 18 amino acids. Germline V gene sequence: CDR1 SGHVS, CDR2 FQNEAQ. Trimming removed 5 bases from V and 5 bases from J; junction bases left unmatched: 15. In DNA, the CDR3 is TGTGCCAGCAGCCCTCGGGACAGGGGGCGTTTATTAGGTACTGAAGCTTTCTTT. It encodes CASSPRDRGRLLGTEAFF.

This clone was seen once. Different DNA sequences within this sample yield the same CDR3. The chain employs TRBV7-2 and TRBJ1-2, with TRBD1 matching over 7 bases. The trim removed 6 bases at V and 6 bases at J, leaving 13 bases unmatched. The germline V gene encodes CDR1 SGHTA and CDR2 FQGNSA. The CDR3 consists of 15 residues. CDR3 coding DNA: TGTGCCAGCAGGGGTATACAGGGGAGTGGGAATGGCTACACCTTC. This codes for CASRGIQGSGNGYTF.

The J gene is TRBJ1-1, the V gene TRBV18; D perhaps matches TRBD1 (5 bases). This CDR3 region has 18 residues. Trimming pared 2 bases from V and 3 bases from J, leaving 22 bases between. The germline V gene has CDR1 KGHSH and CDR2 LQKENI. The CDR3 spells CASSPSASLGGFDTEAFF. The CDR3 DNA reads as TGTGCCAGCTCACCATCCGCGAGTCTCGGGGGTTTTGACACTGAAGCTTTCTTT. Combining the CDR3 with reference TRBV18 and TRBJ1-1 gives the whole variable domain NAGVMQNPRHLVRRRGQEARLRCSPMKGHSHVYWYRQLPEEGLKFMVYLQKENIIDESGMPKERFSAEFPKEGPSILRIQQVVRGDSAAYFCASSPSASLGGFDTEAFFGQGTRLTVV.

This clone was observed a few times. The V and J genes are TRBV19 and TRBJ1-3, with TRBD1 matching 7 bases. This CDR3 contains 17 residues. Losses at the gene ends were 6 bases for V and 1 base for J; bases not matched to a gene: 12. Germline V lookup: CDR1 LNHDA, CDR2 SQIVND (reference sequence). CDR3 bases: TGTGCCAGTAGCAAGGGGGCCGTAAGAATTTCTGGAAACACCATATATTTT. It is translated as CASSKGAVRISGNTIYF. The full variable domain, in which reference TRBV19 and TRBJ1-3 provide the parts outside the CDR3, is DGGITQSPKYLFRKEGQNVTLSCEQNLNHDAMYWYRQDPGQGLRLIYYSQIVNDFQKGDIAEGYSVSREKKESFPLTVTSAQKNPTAFYLCASSKGAVRISGNTIYFGEGSWLTVV.

The chain uses TRBV15 and TRBJ2-7, with D possibly matching TRBD2 (6 bases). CDR1 and CDR2 (germline): LNHNV, YYDKDF (reference sequence). V lost 3 bases to trimming and J lost 4 bases, with 16 bases between them. This CDR3 region has 15 residues. This chain's CDR3 is CATSRGGTMIYEQYF. CDR3 nucleotides: TGTGCCACCAGCAGGGGCGGGACGATGATTTACGAGCAGTACTTC.

This chain links TRBV18 with TRBJ1-2, with TRBD1 matching over 7 bases. Germline V lookup: CDR1 KGHSH, CDR2 LQKENI. Unmatched junction bases numbered 4, after V lost 4 bases and J lost 5 bases. The CDR3 consists of 13 residues. This CDR3 reads CASSQGQNYGYTF. DNA for the CDR3: TGTGCCAGCTCACAGGGACAGAATTATGGCTACACCTTC.

The rearrangement uses TRBV6-5 and TRBJ2-7, with TRBD1 matching 9 bases. CDR1 is MNHEY, CDR2 SVGAGI, per germline. This CDR3 region has 15 residues. The J segment lost 3 bases and the V segment lost 4 bases, leaving 7 bases of the junction unmatched. The DNA of the CDR3 is TGTGCCAGCAGTTCTCCGGGACAGGGTGTCTACGAGCAGTACTTC. This encodes CASSSPGQGVYEQYF.

This clone was seen more than once but under ten times. The chain links TRBV19 to TRBJ1-2; 8 positions agree with TRBD1. V shed 6 bases and J 4 bases; nucleotides not matched to a gene: 4. The CDR3 is 13 residues long. Germline V gene data show CDR1 as LNHDA and CDR2 as SQIVND (reference sequence). CDR3 sequence reads: CASRTGASYGYTF. CDR3 DNA: TGTGCCAGTAGGACAGGGGCTAGCTATGGCTACACCTTC.

This rearrangement joins TRBV6-5 to TRBJ2-7; D ambiguous. Germline CDR1 is MNHEY and CDR2 is SVGAGI. The CDR3 contains 14 residues. V was clipped by 2 bases and J by 6 bases, with 14 bases between them. The CDR3 sequence: CASSYNGGQREQYF. CDR3 sequence (DNA): TGTGCCAGCAGTTACAACGGCGGCCAGCGCGAGCAGTACTTC.

This rearrangement joins TRBV5-4 to TRBJ2-1; 10 nucleotides agree with TRBD2. V lost 5 bases and J lost 3; bases outside the gene matches: 8. This CDR3 has 16 amino acids. Germline V gene data show CDR1 as SGHNT and CDR2 as YYREEE (reference sequence). This CDR3 is CASRLSGGPLYNEQFF. The CDR3 bases are TGTGCCAGCAGACTTAGCGGGGGGCCGCTCTACAATGAGCAGTTCTTC.

The chain's CDR3 is CASSEAWSGGASGANVLTF. Written as DNA, the CDR3 is TGTGCCAGCAGTGAAGCGTGGAGCGGGGGGGCCTCGGGGGCCAACGTCCTGACTTTC. The V call is TRBV6-1, the J call TRBJ2-6, with 10 bases matching TRBD2. The trim removed 0 bases at V and 4 bases at J, leaving 9 bases unmatched. CDR1 and CDR2 (germline): MNHNS, SASEGT. The CDR3 is 19 residues long.

The J gene is TRBJ1-5, the V gene TRBV4-2; maybe TRBD1 (6 bases). Germline lookup yields CDR1 LGHNA and CDR2 YNFKEQ. This CDR3 is 18 amino acids long. The germline V and J ends were trimmed by 1 base and 6 bases, with 22 bases remaining between them. CDR3 in DNA: TGTGCCAGCAGCCAAGTTTTTCCGTTCAGGGGTTTACTTCAGCCCCAGCATTTT. Protein product: CASSQVFPFRGLLQPQHF.

This clone was found once. The chain combines TRBV6-5 with TRBJ2-5, with no clear D. Germline V CDR1 and CDR2: MNHEY, SVGAGI. The CDR3 is made up of 15 amino acids. V lost 7 bases and J lost 1, with 16 bases in between. CDR3 DNA sequence: TGTGCCAGCACCCACCGTAAGCACAGCCAAGAGACCCAGTACTTC. Protein product: CASTHRKHSQETQYF.

This clone was observed once. The V call is TRBV4-2, the J call TRBJ2-6; 14 bases match TRBD2. In germline, CDR1 is LGHNA, CDR2 YNFKEQ. This CDR3 contains 19 residues. V shed 4 bases and J 0 bases; nucleotides not matched to a gene: 5. The CDR3 sequence: CASSLRGLAGGSGANVLTF. The CDR3 DNA reads as TGTGCCAGCAGCCTTCGAGGACTAGCGGGGGGCTCTGGGGCCAACGTCCTGACTTTC.

This sequence joins TRBV21-1 and TRBJ1-5. TRBV21-1 represents a pseudogene. CDR3 length equals 17 residues. CDR3 loop: CASSKGTGCYSNQPQHF. In DNA, the CDR3 is TGTGCCAGCAGCAAAGGGACGGGATGTTATAGCAATCAGCCCCAGCATTTT.

V and J are TRBV5-4 and TRBJ2-5, with a tentative D call TRBD1 (7 bases). This CDR3 has 14 residues. Germline V CDR1 and CDR2: SGHNT, YYREEE (reference sequence). V lost 1 base to trimming and J lost 6 bases, with 13 bases between them. The CDR3 bases are TGTGCCAGCAGCTTGAATCAGGGGGGAAAGACCCAGTACTTC. As protein: CASSLNQGGKTQYF.

V usage is TRBV2 and J usage is TRBJ2-7; 9 positions match TRBD1. The CDR3 runs 16 residues. After removal of 5 bases from V and 2 bases from J, the junction contained 10 bases not matched to a gene. Germline V gives CDR1 SNHLY, CDR2 FYNNEI. The CDR3 sequence is CASSRMRTGAAYEQYF. As DNA, the CDR3 is TGTGCCAGCAGTAGAATGAGGACAGGGGCGGCCTACGAGCAGTACTTC.

The chain carries TRBV7-9 and TRBJ2-7; 7 nucleotides agree with TRBD1. Germline CDR1 and CDR2: SEHNR and FQNEAQ (reference sequence). This CDR3 has 13 amino acids. With 5 bases clipped from V and 3 bases from J, the junction kept 4 bases outside the gene matches. DNA of the CDR3: TGTGCCAGCAGCACAGGGGTTCGCTACGAGCAGTACTTC. This translates into CASSTGVRYEQYF.

The J gene is TRBJ1-3, the V gene TRBV29-1; TRBD1 agrees at 8 bases. The CDR3 length is 13 residues. Germline CDR1 SQVTM, CDR2 ANQGSEA. The junction had 4 bases not matched to a gene; V was cut back by 5 bases and J by 4 bases. Here the CDR3 DNA reads TGCAGCGTTACCAGGGGGCTCGGAAACACCATATATTTT. Its protein product is CSVTRGLGNTIYF.

The chain employs TRBV28 and TRBJ2-7; maybe TRBD2 (7 bases). In germline, CDR1 is MDHEN, CDR2 SYDVKM. The V end lost 3 bases, the J end lost 3 bases, and 33 bases lay between the germline ends. There are 21 residues in the CDR3. The CDR3 is CASSFPLVAGKGGPNFYEQYF. CDR3 sequence (DNA): TGTGCCAGCAGTTTTCCTTTGGTCGCTGGCAAGGGGGGGCCGAATTTCTACGAGCAGTACTTC.

The CDR3 DNA follows: TGCGCCAGCAGCTTGGGGGCTAGCGGGGGGAATGAGCAGTTCTTC. Translation: CASSLGASGGNEQFF. The J gene is TRBJ2-1, the V gene TRBV5-1; 11 positions agree with TRBD2. The CDR3 has 15 amino acids. V trimming: 0 bases; J trimming: 7 bases; junction bases outside the gene matches: 3. CDR1 and CDR2 (germline): SGHRS, YFSETQ.

V is TRBV28 and J is TRBJ2-7; 7 bases line up with TRBD1. The ends lost 5 bases at V and 4 bases at J; junction bases unmatched: 11. Germline V gene data show CDR1 as MDHEN and CDR2 as SYDVKM. This CDR3 region has 15 residues. This CDR3 is CASSLPPGGMYEQYF. CDR3 in DNA: TGTGCCAGCAGTCTCCCTCCAGGGGGTATGTACGAGCAGTACTTC.

This clone occurred once. The rearrangement joins TRBV11-3 to TRBJ2-2, with a weak D call TRBD2 (6 bases). V lost 5 bases and J lost 4, with 11 bases in between. CDR3 size: 14 residues. The germline V gene encodes CDR1 SGHNT and CDR2 YENEEA. The CDR3 region is CASSTRLGTGELFF. The CDR3 bases are TGTGCCAGCAGCACCCGACTAGGCACCGGGGAGCTGTTTTTT.

To note about this clone: The DNA is left out, because the CDR3 cannot be placed on it with certainty; the CDR3 is given as TCRdb lists it. The CDR3 spells CASSSGQGTHNEQFF. The chain couples TRBV28 to TRBJ2-1; the table's D gene call, TRBD1, was not cross checked with the DNA. The CDR3 comprises 15 residues, both ends counted. CDR1 and CDR2 (germline): MDHEN, SYDVKM.